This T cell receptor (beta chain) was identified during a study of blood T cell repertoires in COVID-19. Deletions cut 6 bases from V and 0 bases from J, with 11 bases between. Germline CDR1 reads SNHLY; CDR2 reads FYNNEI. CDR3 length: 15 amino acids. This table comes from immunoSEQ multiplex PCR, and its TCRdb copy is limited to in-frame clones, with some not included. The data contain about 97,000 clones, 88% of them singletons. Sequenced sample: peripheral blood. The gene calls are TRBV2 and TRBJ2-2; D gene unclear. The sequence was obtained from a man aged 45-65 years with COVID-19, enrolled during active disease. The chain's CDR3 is CASRAPDTNTGELFF. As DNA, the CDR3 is TGTGCCAGCAGGGCCCCTGATACGAACACCGGGGAGCTGTTTTTT. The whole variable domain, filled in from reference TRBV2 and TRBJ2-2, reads EPEVTQTPSHQVTQMGQEVILRCVPISNHLYFYWYRQILGQKVEFLVSFYNNEISEKSEIFDDQFSVERPDGSNFTLKIRSTKLEDSAMYFCASRAPDTNTGELFFGEGSRLTVL.